This T cell receptor (beta chain) was profiled in a study of blood T cells in healthy people across ages. Study-wide results and limits: The unsorted PBMCs prevented any conclusive comparison of naive versus antigen-experienced cells. Investigators viewed diversity estimates from one million T cells as underestimates, the study reported. Age brought a roughly linear fall in TCR beta diversity measured per million T cells.

Using a J-beta primer mix together with a sample-barcoded 5' primer, a second PCR was run for roughly 7 to 12 cycles. Tagging of each cDNA molecule was performed by a template-switch adaptor with 12 random nucleotides. TCRdb recomputed calls from the 5' RACE reads with MiXCR, one row per CDR3 protein. The sample contains 1.6 million or so distinct CDR3 sequences, about 35% of which appear only once. As concerns this clonotype: The antigen is not known.

CDR1 is SEHNR and CDR2 is FQNEAQ in the germline V gene (reference sequence). Trimming cost V 1 base and J 7 bases; bases outside gene matches: 4. This CDR3 spans 13 amino acids. This chain uses TRBV7-9 with TRBJ2-7; 7 bases map to TRBD2. The sample consisted of blood. This sequence was found in a woman in her 30s in good health. CDR3 amino acids: CASSLDGGGEQYF. In DNA, the CDR3 is TGTGCCAGCAGCTTAGACGGGGGAGGGGAGCAGTACTTC.